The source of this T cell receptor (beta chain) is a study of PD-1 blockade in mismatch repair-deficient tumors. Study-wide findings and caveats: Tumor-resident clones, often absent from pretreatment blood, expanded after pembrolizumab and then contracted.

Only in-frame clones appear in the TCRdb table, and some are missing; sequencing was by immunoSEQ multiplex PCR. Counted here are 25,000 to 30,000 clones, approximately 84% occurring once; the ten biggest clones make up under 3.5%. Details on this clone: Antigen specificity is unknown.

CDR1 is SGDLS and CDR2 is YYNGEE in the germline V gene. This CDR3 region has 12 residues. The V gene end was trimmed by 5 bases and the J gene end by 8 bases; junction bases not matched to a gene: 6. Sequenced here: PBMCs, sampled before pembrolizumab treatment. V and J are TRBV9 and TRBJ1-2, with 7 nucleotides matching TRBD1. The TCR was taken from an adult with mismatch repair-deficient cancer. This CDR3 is CASSTGARGYTF. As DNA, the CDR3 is TGTGCCAGCAGTACAGGGGCTCGAGGCTACACCTTC. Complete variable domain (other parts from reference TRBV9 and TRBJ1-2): DSGVTQTPKHLITATGQRVTLRCSPRSGDLSVYWYQQSLDQGLQFLIQYYNGEERAKGNILERFSAQQFPDLHSELNLSSLELGDSALYFCASSTGARGYTFGSGTRLTVV.